One sample yielded the 31 T cell receptor beta chains listed below, sequenced in a study of T cell repertoires in cytomegalovirus infection. TCRdb fed the reads into MiXCR, producing one record per CDR3 protein. The sample includes just over 150,000 distinct CDR3 sequences, around 22% of them seen just once. The sequenced sample consisted of PBMCs. These receptors all stem from a human donor in good health (CMV status not recorded). Some clones in this sample may be carry-over from other donors' samples.

This clonotype turned up a few times. This sequence joins TRBV11-2 and TRBJ2-5; 11 nucleotides match TRBD2. The V segment lost 5 bases and the J segment 5 bases; nucleotides outside the gene matches: 10. CDR1 and CDR2 (germline): SGHAT, FQNNGV. The CDR3 runs to 16 residues. CDR3 sequence (DNA): TGTGCCAGCAGCCCCATTAGCGGGGGGGAGGGGGAGACCCAGTACTTC. Translation gives CASSPISGGEGETQYF.

The rearrangement links TRBV10-3 to TRBJ2-7, with TRBD2 matching 10 bases. Trimming at V came to 2 bases and at J to 4 bases, leaving 5 bases not matched to a gene. The length of the CDR3 is 15 residues. Germline CDR1 reads ENHRY; CDR2 reads SYGVKD. CDR3: CAISERNSGRYEQYF. The CDR3 DNA reads TGTGCCATCAGTGAGAGGAATAGCGGGAGGTACGAGCAGTACTTC.

This clonotype showed up just a few times. The chain links TRBV15 to TRBJ2-5; TRBD1 agrees at 9 bases. With 4 bases clipped from V and 3 bases from J, the junction kept 3 bases outside the gene matches. Germline V lookup: CDR1 LNHNV, CDR2 YYDKDF (reference sequence). The CDR3 is 14 residues long. For the CDR3, the DNA is TGTGCCACCAGCAAACGGACAGGGGAAGAGACCCAGTACTTC. Translated: CATSKRTGEETQYF.

Ten or more counts support this clonotype. The chain combines TRBV7-2 with TRBJ2-2; TRBD1 is a possible D gene (5 bases). The germline V gene has CDR1 SGHTA and CDR2 FQGNSA. V lost 1 base and J lost 7, with 10 bases in between. The CDR3 has 14 residues. CDR3: CASSLVQTVGELFF. DNA of the CDR3: TGTGCCAGCAGCTTAGTTCAGACAGTCGGGGAGCTGTTTTTT.

This chain links TRBV30 with TRBJ2-1, with TRBD2 identical over 7 bases. With V trimmed by 5 bases and J by 5 bases, 3 bases remained unmatched. This CDR3 has 12 amino acids. Germline assignment: CDR1 GTSNPN and CDR2 SVGIG (reference sequence). In DNA form, the CDR3 reads TGTGCCTGGGGGAGGGGAGACAATGAGCAGTTCTTC. It yields the protein CAWGRGDNEQFF. Together with reference TRBV30 and TRBJ2-1, the CDR3 gives the full variable domain: SQTIHQWPATLVQPVGSPLSLECTVEGTSNPNLYWYRQAAGRGLQLLFYSVGIGQISSEVPQNLSASRPQDRQFILSSKKLLLSDSGFYLCAWGRGDNEQFFGPGTRLTVL.

This chain's CDR3 is CASSFRLTRVGEETQYF. CDR3 nucleotide sequence: TGTGCCAGCAGCTTCCGACTAACGCGCGTAGGCGAAGAGACCCAGTACTTC. The chain employs TRBV5-6 and TRBJ2-5; D is possibly TRBD2 (5 bases). The germline gives CDR1 SGHDT, CDR2 YYEEEE. Deletions cut 2 bases from V and 3 bases from J, with 20 bases between. CDR3 length: 17 residues.

The rearrangement links TRBV28 to TRBJ2-3; 11 bases are shared with TRBD2. CDR1 is MDHEN and CDR2 is SYDVKM in the germline V gene. The V segment lost 4 bases and the J segment 7 bases; nucleotides outside the gene matches: 13. There are 17 residues in the CDR3. CDR3 sequence reads: CASSYDLTSGGSYTQYF. Here the CDR3 DNA reads TGTGCCAGCAGTTATGATTTAACTAGCGGGGGATCATATACGCAGTATTTT.

The chain recombines TRBV20-1 with TRBJ2-5; maybe TRBD2 (5 bases). The V and J ends lost 8 bases and 5 bases respectively, with 24 bases between them. The germline gives CDR1 DFQATT, CDR2 SNEGSKA (reference sequence). The CDR3 runs 15 residues. CDR3 in amino acids: CSPLKIPRRPETQYF. CDR3 nucleotide sequence: TGCAGTCCTCTAAAAATTCCCCGGAGGCCGGAGACCCAGTACTTC.

This clonotype was detected only a few times. V usage is TRBV29-1 and J usage is TRBJ2-1; TRBD2 might be the D (5 bases). Trimming pared 1 base from V and 1 base from J, leaving 11 bases between. CDR1 and CDR2 from the germline V gene are SQVTM and ANQGSEA. The CDR3 runs to 15 residues. The CDR3 protein is CSVEGTGKSYNEQFF. The DNA of the CDR3 is TGCAGCGTTGAAGGAACGGGGAAGTCCTACAATGAGCAGTTCTTC.

The chain joins TRBV2 to TRBJ2-3, with 8 nucleotides matching TRBD2. V shed 4 bases, J shed 7 bases, and the junction held 10 bases outside the gene matches. CDR3 size: 15 residues. Per the germline V gene, CDR1 is SNHLY and CDR2 is FYNNEI. CDR3 bases: TGTGCCAGCAGTGGAGGGGTTAGCGGGGTATATACGCAGTATTTT. This translates into CASSGGVSGVYTQYF.

This clonotype was found many times. This sequence joins TRBV12-3 or TRBV12-4 and TRBJ1-5; D is undetermined. The CDR3 sequence is 13 residues long. V was clipped by 2 bases and J by 4 bases, with 6 bases between them. In DNA form, the CDR3 reads TGTGCCAGCAGTTTAACAGAGAATCAGCCCCAGCATTTT. Translated: CASSLTENQPQHF.

This clonotype showed up just once. A much larger clone lies one base from this, so it may be a read error. This rearrangement joins TRBV7-2 to TRBJ2-5; perhaps TRBD2 as D (6 bases). The CDR3 has 13 residues. Germline lookup yields CDR1 SGHTA and CDR2 FQGNSA. The CDR3 DNA reads TGTGACAGCAGCTTCGGAGGGCCGGAGACCCAGTACTTC. Protein product: CDSSFGGPETQYF.

This clonotype was detected only a few times. The genes are TRBV28 and TRBJ2-3, with 10 bases identical to TRBD1. Germline CDR1 reads MDHEN; CDR2 reads SYDVKM. V trimming: 5 bases; J trimming: 6 bases; junction bases outside the gene matches: 5. The CDR3 is 14 residues long. The CDR3 DNA is TGTGCCAGCAGTCGTGGGACAGGGGACGATACGCAGTATTTT. Its translation is CASSRGTGDDTQYF.

J is TRBJ1-1 and V is TRBV12-3 or TRBV12-4; D may be TRBD1 (6 bases). Between the trimmed V and J ends, which lost 7 bases and 1 base, there was a span of 13 bases. This CDR3 contains 14 residues. The CDR3 sequence: CASTFRGGNTEAFF. In nucleotides, the CDR3 is TGTGCCAGCACTTTTAGGGGGGGGAACACTGAAGCTTTCTTT.

V gene TRBV7-2 combines with J gene TRBJ2-1, with TRBD1 matching over 8 bases. CDR1 is SGHTA and CDR2 is FQGNSA in the germline V gene. This CDR3 has 15 amino acids. Trimming took 1 base from V and 5 from J; bases not matched to a gene: 4. CDR3 in amino acids: CASSLETGVNNEQFF. The CDR3 DNA reads TGTGCCAGCAGCTTAGAGACAGGGGTAAACAATGAGCAGTTCTTC.

Regarding this clonotype: The junction differs from germline at one of its ends, possibly a read error. The chain is built from TRBV7-8 and TRBJ2-3; no clear D. The CDR3 extends over 16 amino acids. Germline V gene data show CDR1 as SGHVS and CDR2 as FQNEAQ. The CDR3 region has the DNA TGTCCCAGCAGCTTAAAGTGGGCACCTAGCACAGATACGCAGTATTTT. It is translated as CPSSLKWAPSTDTQYF.

This clonotype has just a few counts. V gene TRBV19 combines with J gene TRBJ1-1; TRBD1 might be the D (5 bases). The CDR3 totals 13 residues. Trimming pared 4 bases from V and 3 bases from J, leaving 9 bases between. The germline gives CDR1 LNHDA, CDR2 SQIVND (reference sequence). CDR3 DNA: TGTGCCAGTAGTACCGGGACCTACACTGAAGCTTTCTTT. Amino acids: CASSTGTYTEAFF.

The chain is built from TRBV30 and TRBJ2-1, with 14 bases fitting TRBD2. Germline CDR1 GTSNPN, CDR2 SVGIG (reference sequence). Losses at the gene ends were 3 bases for V and 9 bases for J; bases not matched to a gene: 10. The CDR3 covers 16 residues. The CDR3 loop is CAWRTSGRAAHSEQFF. The DNA for the CDR3 is TGTGCCTGGAGGACTAGCGGGAGGGCGGCACACAGTGAGCAGTTCTTC.

This clonotype was seen ten or more times. This sequence joins TRBV12-3 or TRBV12-4 and TRBJ2-2, with 12 bases aligning to TRBD2. This CDR3 comprises 19 residues. The J segment lost 3 bases and the V segment lost 3 bases, leaving 11 bases of the junction unmatched. The CDR3 reads CASSFGLAGLMGDTGELFF. The CDR3 nucleotides are TGTGCCAGCAGTTTCGGACTAGCGGGACTTATGGGGGACACCGGGGAGCTGTTTTTT.

This clonotype was counted many times. The rearrangement joins TRBV7-2 to TRBJ2-3; 7 bases agree with TRBD2. Losses at the gene ends were 5 bases for V and 3 bases for J; bases not matched to a gene: 8. In germline, CDR1 is SGHTA, CDR2 FQGNSA. This CDR3 comprises 15 residues. The CDR3 DNA sequence: TGTGCCAGCAGCGAGGAGGGCGGGGGAACAGATACGCAGTATTTT. Protein: CASSEEGGGTDTQYF.

This clonotype was found many times. The rearrangement links TRBV28 to TRBJ1-4, with TRBD1 matching over 7 bases. Looked up from germline, CDR1 is MDHEN and CDR2 is SYDVKM. With V trimmed by 7 bases and J by 5 bases, 7 bases remained unmatched. This CDR3 spans 14 amino acids. In nucleotides, the CDR3 is TGTGCCAGCAACGAGGGGGCCACCAATGAAAAACTGTTTTTT. Its protein is CASNEGATNEKLFF.

This clonotype was counted between two and nine times. This chain connects TRBV4-1 to TRBJ2-7, with 13 bases that match TRBD2. After removal of 0 bases from V and 2 bases from J, the junction contained 1 base not matched to a gene. From germline, CDR1 is MGHRA and CDR2 YSYEKL. CDR3 length equals 16 residues. Written as DNA, the CDR3 is TGCGCCAGCAGCCAAGAAGGGACTAGCGGGGCCTACGAGCAGTACTTC. Translation: CASSQEGTSGAYEQYF.

This clonotype was recorded at least ten times. The genes are TRBV7-2 and TRBJ2-3; 9 bases match TRBD1. This CDR3 contains 13 residues. V gave up 5 bases and J gave up 6 bases; unmatched junction bases: 3. Germline values: CDR1 SGHTA, CDR2 FQGNSA. In DNA, the CDR3 is TGTGCCAGCAGCACACAGGGGGCTGATACGCAGTATTTT. It codes for CASSTQGADTQYF.

The sample holds many counts of this clonotype. The V and J genes are TRBV7-8 and TRBJ1-2, with 9 bases aligning to TRBD1. CDR3 size: 16 residues. V shed 5 bases and J 4 bases; nucleotides not matched to a gene: 11. Germline lookup yields CDR1 SGHVS and CDR2 FQNEAQ. CDR3 residues: CASSTLRDRAIYGYTF. In nucleotides, the CDR3 is TGTGCCAGCAGCACACTACGGGACAGGGCTATCTATGGCTACACCTTC.

J is TRBJ1-3 and V is TRBV7-9; 9 nucleotides agree with TRBD1. Germline assignment: CDR1 SEHNR and CDR2 FQNEAQ (reference sequence). The CDR3 loop spans 17 amino acids. Trimming removed 1 base from V and 0 bases from J; junction bases left unmatched: 4. The chain's CDR3 is CASSLEGTGNSGNTIYF. CDR3 coding DNA: TGTGCCAGCAGCTTAGAAGGGACAGGGAACTCTGGAAACACCATATATTTT.

This clonotype appeared many times. The J gene is TRBJ2-3, the V gene TRBV7-6; D gene unclear. This CDR3 region has 15 residues. V lost 3 bases, J lost 2 bases, and 12 bases lay in between. Germline CDR1 and CDR2: SGHVS and FNYEAQ. CDR3 protein: CASSLSIAVTDTQYF. The DNA for the CDR3 is TGTGCCAGCAGCTTGTCGATTGCAGTCACAGATACGCAGTATTTT. The complete variable domain, with remaining parts taken from reference TRBV7-6 and TRBJ2-3, reads GAGVSQSPRYKVTKRGQDVALRCDPISGHVSLYWYRQALGQGPEFLTYFNYEAQQDKSGLPNDRFSAERPEGSISTLTIQRTEQRDSAMYRCASSLSIAVTDTQYFGPGTRLTVL.

This clonotype appeared a few times. In nucleotides, the CDR3 is TGCGCCAGCAGTCAATCCCGAGGGGGGGGTGAAGCTTTCTTT. Protein: CASSQSRGGGEAFF. The genes are TRBV23-1 and TRBJ1-1, with D perhaps TRBD1 (6 bases). Being an ORF, TRBV23-1 has a function that is uncertain. V gave up 0 bases and J gave up 7 bases, with 12 bases separating them. The CDR3 runs 14 residues.

This clonotype was observed many times. V and J are TRBV7-3 and TRBJ1-1; no clear D gene. CDR3 length: 13 amino acids. Germline values: CDR1 SGHTA, CDR2 FQGTGA. V was shortened by 0 bases and J by 5 bases, with 7 bases between the two germline ends. Written as DNA, the CDR3 is TGTGCCAGCAGCTTAACGGTGAGGACTGAAGCTTTCTTT. It translates to CASSLTVRTEAFF.

This clonotype was counted ten times or more. The chain recombines TRBV7-8 with TRBJ2-3; unclear D gene. CDR3 size: 12 residues. V shed 2 bases and J shed 6 bases, with 6 bases lying between them. CDR1 and CDR2 from the germline V gene are SGHVS and FQNEAQ. Written as DNA, the CDR3 is TGTGCCAGCAGCTTAACTTCGGATACGCAGTATTTT. Translation: CASSLTSDTQYF.

This clonotype was seen ten or more times. The rearrangement uses TRBV7-8 and TRBJ2-1; perhaps TRBD2 as D (6 bases). V lost 5 bases, J lost 10 bases, and 15 bases lay in between. CDR1 SGHVS and CDR2 FQNEAQ come from the germline V gene. The CDR3 runs to 13 residues. The CDR3 is CASSPKGGVEQFF. As DNA, the CDR3 is TGTGCCAGCAGCCCCAAGGGAGGCGTGGAGCAGTTCTTC.

The V call is TRBV9, the J call TRBJ2-3; 15 bases line up with TRBD2. CDR3 length: 16 residues. Germline trimming cut 4 bases from V and 6 bases from J; bases unmatched to any gene: 6. The germline gives CDR1 SGDLS, CDR2 YYNGEE. CDR3 protein: CASSIGLAGGVDTQYF. The CDR3 DNA reads as TGTGCCAGCAGCATTGGACTAGCGGGGGGGGTGGATACGCAGTATTTT.